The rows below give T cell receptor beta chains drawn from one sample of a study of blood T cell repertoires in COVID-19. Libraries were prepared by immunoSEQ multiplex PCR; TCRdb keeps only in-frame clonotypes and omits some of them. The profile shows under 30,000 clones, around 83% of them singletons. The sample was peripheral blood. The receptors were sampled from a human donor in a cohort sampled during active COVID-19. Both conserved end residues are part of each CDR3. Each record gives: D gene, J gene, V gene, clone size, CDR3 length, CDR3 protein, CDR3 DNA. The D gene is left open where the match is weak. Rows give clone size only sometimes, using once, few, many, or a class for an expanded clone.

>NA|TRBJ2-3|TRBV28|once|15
CASSLPSGYTDTQYF
TGTGCCAGCAGTTTACCCAGCGGGTACACAGATACGCAGTATTTT
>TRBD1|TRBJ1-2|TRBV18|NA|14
CASSPRDSNRGYTF
TGTGCCAGCTCACCACGGGACAGCAATCGGGGCTACACCTTC
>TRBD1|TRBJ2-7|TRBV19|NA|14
CASSMGTGAYEQYF
TGTGCCAGTAGTATGGGAACAGGGGCCTACGAGCAGTACTTC
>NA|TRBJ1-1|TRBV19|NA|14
CASSAFSQNTEAFF
TGTGCCAGTAGTGCCTTTAGTCAGAACACTGAAGCTTTCTTT
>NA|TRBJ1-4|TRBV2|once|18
CASSVSLTEGATNEKLFF
TGTGCCAGCAGCGTATCCTTGACAGAAGGTGCAACTAATGAAAAACTGTTTTTT
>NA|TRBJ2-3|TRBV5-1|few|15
CASSQKLGGTDTQYF
TGCGCCAGCAGCCAAAAACTAGGTGGCACAGATACGCAGTATTTT
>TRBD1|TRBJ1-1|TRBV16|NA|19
CASSQTRTGLSKSDTEAFF
TGTGCCAGCAGCCAAACGCGGACAGGGTTAAGCAAATCGGACACTGAAGCTTTCTTT
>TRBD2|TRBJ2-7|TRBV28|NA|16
CASSTSRWREGYEQYF
TGTGCCAGCAGTACCAGTAGGTGGCGGGAGGGGTACGAGCAGTACTTC
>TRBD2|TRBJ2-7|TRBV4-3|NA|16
CASSQDRSGTGLEQYF
TGCGCCAGCAGCCAAGATAGAAGCGGGACTGGGCTCGAGCAGTACTTC
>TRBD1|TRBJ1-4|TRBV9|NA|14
CASSVTGAREKLFF
TGTGCCAGCAGCGTGACAGGGGCCCGGGAAAAACTGTTTTTT
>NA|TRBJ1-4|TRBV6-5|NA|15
CASSPTTAVNEKLFF
TGTGCCAGCAGTCCTACAACCGCGGTTAATGAAAAACTGTTTTTT
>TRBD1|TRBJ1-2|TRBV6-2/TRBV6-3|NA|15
CASSDLTGEEDGYTF
TGTGCCAGCAGTGACCTGACAGGGGAGGAGGATGGCTACACCTTC
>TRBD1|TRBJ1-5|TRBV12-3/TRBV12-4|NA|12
CASSDRGQPQHF
TGTGCCAGCAGTGACAGGGGTCAGCCCCAGCATTTT
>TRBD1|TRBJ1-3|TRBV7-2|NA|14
CASSRDRILNTIYF
TGTGCCAGCAGCCGGGACAGAATTTTAAACACCATATATTTT
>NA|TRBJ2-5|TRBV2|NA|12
CASTGVGETQYF
TGTGCCAGCACAGGGGTGGGGGAGACCCAGTACTTC
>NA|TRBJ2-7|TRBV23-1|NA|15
CASRQTEAGDYEQYF
TGCGCCAGCAGACAGACAGAGGCAGGGGACTACGAGCAGTACTTC
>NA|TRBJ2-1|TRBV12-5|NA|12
CASGLSYNEQFF
TGTGCTAGTGGCCTCTCCTACAATGAGCAGTTCTTC
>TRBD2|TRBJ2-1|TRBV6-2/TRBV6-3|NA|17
CASSLGTSGRVYNEQFF
TGTGCCAGCAGCTTGGGGACTAGCGGGAGGGTCTACAATGAGCAGTTCTTC
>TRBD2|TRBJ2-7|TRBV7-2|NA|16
CASSLSMTSGGYEQYF
TGTGCCAGCAGCTTATCGATGACTAGCGGGGGGTACGAGCAGTACTTC
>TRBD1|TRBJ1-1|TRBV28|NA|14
CASSTPQGYTEAFF
TGTGCCAGCAGTACCCCACAGGGGTACACTGAAGCTTTCTTT
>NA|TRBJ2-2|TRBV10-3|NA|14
CAISGIDLTGELFF
TGTGCCATCAGTGGCATCGACTTAACCGGGGAGCTGTTTTTT
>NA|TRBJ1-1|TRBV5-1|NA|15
CASSLALGVGTEAFF
TGCGCCAGCAGCTTGGCCTTGGGCGTCGGCACTGAAGCTTTCTTT
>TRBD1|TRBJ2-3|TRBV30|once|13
CAWGLGGADTQYF
TGTGCCTGGGGGTTAGGGGGCGCAGATACGCAGTATTTT
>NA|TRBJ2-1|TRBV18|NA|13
CASSPDTPNEQFF
TGTGCCAGCTCACCAGACACCCCCAATGAGCAGTTCTTC
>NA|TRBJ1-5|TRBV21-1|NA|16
CASSKRDTDWRQPQHF
TGTGCCAGCAGCAAAAGGGATACGGACTGGCGTCAGCCCCAGCATTTT
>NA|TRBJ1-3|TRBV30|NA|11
CAWKSGNTIYF
TGTGCCTGGAAGAGTGGAAACACCATATATTTT
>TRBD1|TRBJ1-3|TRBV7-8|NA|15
CASARRGQGPRTIYF
TGTGCCAGCGCCCGCCGGGGACAGGGACCCCGCACCATATATTTT
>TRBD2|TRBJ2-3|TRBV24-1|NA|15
CATSDFGGGTDTQYF
TGTGCCACCAGTGATTTTGGGGGGGGCACAGATACGCAGTATTTT
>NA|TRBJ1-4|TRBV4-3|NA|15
CASSQDSGRDEKLFF
TGCGCCAGCAGCCAAGATTCAGGGAGGGATGAAAAACTGTTTTTT
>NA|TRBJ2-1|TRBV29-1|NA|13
CSVAENSYNEQFF
TGCAGCGTTGCCGAGAACTCCTACAATGAGCAGTTCTTC
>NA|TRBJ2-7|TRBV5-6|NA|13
CASSLGGGVEQYF
TGTGCCAGCAGCTTGGGAGGGGGGGTCGAGCAGTACTTC
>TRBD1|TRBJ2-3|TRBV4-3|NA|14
CASSHGQGADTQYF
TGCGCCAGCAGCCATGGACAGGGTGCAGATACGCAGTATTTT
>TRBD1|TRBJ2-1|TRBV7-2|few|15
CASSRGQGGMNEQFF
TGTGCCAGCAGCCGTGGACAGGGGGGGATGAATGAGCAGTTCTTC
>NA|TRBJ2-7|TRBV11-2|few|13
CASAPGRTYEQYF
TGTGCCAGCGCGCCAGGCAGGACCTACGAGCAGTACTTC
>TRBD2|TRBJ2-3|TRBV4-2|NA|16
CASSQGSGGGTDTQYF
TGTGCCAGCAGCCAAGGCTCCGGGGGGGGCACAGATACGCAGTATTTT
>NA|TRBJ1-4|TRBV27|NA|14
CASSGWGPEEKLFF
TGTGCCAGCAGTGGGTGGGGGCCTGAGGAAAAACTGTTTTTT
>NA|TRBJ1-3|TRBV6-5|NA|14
CASITDNSGNTIYF
TGTGCCAGCATTACGGACAACTCTGGAAACACCATATATTTT
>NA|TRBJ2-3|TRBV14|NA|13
CASSRNEIDTQYF
TGTGCCAGCAGCCGCAACGAGATAGATACGCAGTATTTT
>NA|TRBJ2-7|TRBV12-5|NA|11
CASGLAYEQYF
TGTGCTAGTGGTCTCGCCTACGAGCAGTACTTC
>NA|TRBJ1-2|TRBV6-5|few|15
CASSSPGETGYGYTF
TGTGCCAGCAGCTCCCCGGGGGAGACGGGGTATGGCTACACCTTC
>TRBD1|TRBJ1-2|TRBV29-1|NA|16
CSVAPPGGFKGYGYTF
TGCAGCGTGGCCCCTCCAGGGGGATTCAAGGGCTATGGCTACACCTTC
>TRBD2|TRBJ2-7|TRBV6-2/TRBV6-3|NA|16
CASSYTASGRRYEQYF
TGTGCCAGCAGTTACACGGCTAGCGGGAGGCGGTACGAGCAGTACTTC
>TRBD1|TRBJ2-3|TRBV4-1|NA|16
CASSQDKQGALDTQYF
TGCGCCAGCAGCCAAGACAAACAGGGGGCGCTCGATACGCAGTATTTT
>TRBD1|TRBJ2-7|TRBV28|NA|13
CASSRDSSYEQYF
TGTGCCAGCAGCCGGGACAGCTCCTACGAGCAGTACTTC
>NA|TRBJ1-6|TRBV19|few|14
CASSLRQENSPLHF
TGTGCCAGTAGCCTACGACAGGAGAATTCACCCCTCCACTTT
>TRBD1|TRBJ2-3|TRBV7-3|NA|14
CASSLGTGPDTQYF
TGTGCCAGCAGCTTAGGGACAGGGCCAGATACGCAGTATTTT
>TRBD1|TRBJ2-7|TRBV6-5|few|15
CASTKGTGSSYEQYF
TGTGCCAGCACCAAGGGGACAGGAAGTTCCTACGAGCAGTACTTC
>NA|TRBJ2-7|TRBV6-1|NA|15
CASSETVTGKYEQYF
TGTGCCAGCAGTGAAACGGTGACTGGAAAATACGAGCAGTACTTC
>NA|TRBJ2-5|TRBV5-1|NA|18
CASSLQTTSGTASETQYF
TGCGCCAGCAGCCTCCAAACGACCTCCGGGACTGCCAGCGAGACCCAGTACTTC
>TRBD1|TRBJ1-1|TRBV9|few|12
CASSHRTGEAFF
TGTGCCAGCAGCCATAGGACAGGTGAAGCTTTCTTT
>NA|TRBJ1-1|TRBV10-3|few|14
CAISDYGQNTEAFF
TGTGCCATCAGTGACTACGGACAGAACACTGAAGCTTTCTTT
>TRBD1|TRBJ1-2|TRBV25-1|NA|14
CASSELGDSYGYTF
TGTGCCAGCAGTGAATTGGGGGACAGCTATGGCTACACCTTC
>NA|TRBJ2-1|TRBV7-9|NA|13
CASSLETSNEQFF
TGTGCCAGCAGCTTAGAGACTAGCAATGAGCAGTTCTTC
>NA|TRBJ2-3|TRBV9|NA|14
CASSARTGTDTQYF
TGTGCCAGCAGCGCCAGAACAGGCACAGATACGCAGTATTTT
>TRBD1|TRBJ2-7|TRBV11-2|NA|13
CASNRGLGYEQYF
TGTGCCAGCAATAGGGGGCTGGGGTACGAGCAGTACTTC
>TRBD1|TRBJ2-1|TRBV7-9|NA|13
CASSTPGQGYSFF
TGTGCCAGCAGCACACCGGGACAGGGCTACAGTTTCTTC
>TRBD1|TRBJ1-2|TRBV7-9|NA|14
CASSLVQGDYGYTF
TGTGCCAGCAGCTTAGTCCAGGGGGACTATGGCTACACCTTC
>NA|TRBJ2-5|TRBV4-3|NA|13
CASSQGLQETQYF
TGCGCCAGCAGCCAAGGCCTACAAGAGACCCAGTACTTC
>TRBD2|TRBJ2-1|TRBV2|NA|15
CASSRTSGVYNEQFF
TGTGCCAGCAGTCGGACTAGCGGAGTCTACAATGAGCAGTTCTTC
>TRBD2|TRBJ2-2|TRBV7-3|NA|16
CASRPGLGEYTGELFF
TGTGCCAGCAGACCGGGACTAGGAGAGTATACGGGGGAGCTGTTTTTT